One and the same sample provided the 16 T cell receptor beta chains below, sequenced in a study of blood T cell repertoires in COVID-19. The repertoire was sequenced with immunoSEQ multiplex PCR; TCRdb's copy has only in-frame clones and lacks some. The sample yields roughly 310,000 clones, approximately 87% seen once. Sequencing was carried out using peripheral blood. These receptors all come from a woman aged 25 to 39 with COVID-19, enrolled during active disease.

The CDR3 loop reads CASAPGQGTYEQYF. CDR3 sequence (DNA): TGCGCCAGCGCTCCGGGACAGGGGACCTACGAGCAGTACTTC. The gene calls are TRBV5-1 and TRBJ2-7; 10 positions match TRBD1. After removal of 7 bases from V and 2 bases from J, the junction contained 6 bases not matched to a gene. The CDR3 length is 14 residues. The germline V gene encodes CDR1 SGHRS and CDR2 YFSETQ.

The count of this clone is one. The chain uses TRBV23-1 and TRBJ2-4, with D maybe TRBD1 (6 bases). TRBV23-1 falls under the ORF class, with uncertain function. V was shortened by 6 bases and J by 0 bases, with 21 bases between the two germline ends. CDR3 length: 18 amino acids. This chain's CDR3 is CASRTDSQLGLAKNIQYF. CDR3 in DNA: TGCGCCAGCAGAACGGACAGCCAGTTGGGATTAGCCAAAAACATTCAGTACTTC.

To note about this clone: The junction does not match germline at one end; this may be a read error. The chain links TRBV4-2 to TRBJ2-7, with D maybe TRBD2 (6 bases). CDR3 length equals 13 residues. Germline V gene lookup returns CDR1 LGHNA and CDR2 YNFKEQ. DNA for the CDR3: TGTGCCAGCAGCCAAGATCGAAGGGCGGGGCAAAACTTC. This codes for CASSQDRRAGQNF.

The V and J genes are TRBV30 and TRBJ1-4; unclear D gene. CDR1 is GTSNPN and CDR2 is SVGIG in the germline V gene (reference sequence). CDR3 length equals 16 residues. Trimming took off 0 bases at V and 8 bases at J, with 19 bases between the two ends. The CDR3 protein is CAWSVITSGPGEKLFF. The CDR3 DNA sequence: TGTGCCTGGAGTGTTATCACCTCCGGTCCGGGAGAAAAACTGTTTTTT.

The DNA for the CDR3 is TGTGCCAGCAGCTTGGCTCGGGGAGGGAAAGCTTTCTTT. This encodes CASSLARGGKAFF. The rearrangement uses TRBV5-6 and TRBJ1-1, with no clear D. The CDR3 contains 13 residues. V lost 0 bases and J 9 bases, leaving 12 bases between the germline ends. From germline, CDR1 is SGHDT and CDR2 YYEEEE.

The J gene is TRBJ2-7, the V gene TRBV6-2 or TRBV6-3, with D tentatively TRBD1 (6 bases). The germline V and J ends were trimmed by 5 bases and 7 bases, with 18 bases remaining between them. The germline gives CDR1 MNHEY, CDR2 SVGEGT. The CDR3 is 14 residues long. The CDR3 nucleotides are TGTGCCAGCAGTACGACAGGTTCGCTTAAGGAGCAGTACTTC. Its translation is CASSTTGSLKEQYF.

This clone was recorded once. This chain connects TRBV30 to TRBJ2-1; 7 bases match TRBD2. V dropped 0 bases and J dropped 5; count of bases not matched to a gene: 7. The CDR3 is 15 residues long. CDR1 and CDR2 (germline): GTSNPN, SVGIG (reference sequence). CDR3: CAWSVRAGVNNEQFF. For the CDR3, the DNA is TGTGCCTGGAGTGTACGGGCGGGAGTCAACAATGAGCAGTTCTTC.

The rearrangement uses TRBV6-5 and TRBJ2-3; the D gene is possibly TRBD2 (6 bases). This CDR3 has 11 residues. Germline V CDR1 and CDR2: MNHEY, SVGAGI. V was shortened by 7 bases and J by 5 bases, with 7 bases between the two germline ends. The CDR3, as DNA: TGTGCCAGCAAGGGAGGAGATACGCAGTATTTT. Its protein is CASKGGDTQYF.

This chain links TRBV5-4 with TRBJ2-3; TRBD2 might be the D (6 bases). V lost 4 bases to trimming and J lost 4 bases, with 22 bases between them. This CDR3 spans 17 amino acids. Germline lookup yields CDR1 SGHNT and CDR2 YYREEE (reference sequence). The CDR3 loop is CASSPGGTSPGADTQYF. The CDR3 nucleotides read TGTGCCAGCAGCCCGGGTGGAACTAGCCCGGGAGCAGATACGCAGTATTTT.

V is TRBV30 and J is TRBJ2-7; a possible D gene is TRBD2 (5 bases). The V and J ends lost 5 bases and 6 bases respectively, with 11 bases between them. Looked up from germline, CDR1 is GTSNPN and CDR2 is SVGIG (reference sequence). The length of the CDR3 is 11 residues. The CDR3 region is CAWGGLSEQYF. The CDR3 DNA follows: TGTGCCTGGGGCGGACTCAGCGAGCAGTACTTC. The full variable domain, in which reference TRBV30 and TRBJ2-7 provide the parts outside the CDR3, is SQTIHQWPATLVQPVGSPLSLECTVEGTSNPNLYWYRQAAGRGLQLLFYSVGIGQISSEVPQNLSASRPQDRQFILSSKKLLLSDSGFYLCAWGGLSEQYFGPGTRLTVT.

This chain links TRBV18 with TRBJ2-1, with 9 nucleotides matching TRBD1. V lost 2 bases to trimming and J lost 9 bases; unmatched junction nucleotides: 8. Germline V gives CDR1 KGHSH, CDR2 LQKENI. The CDR3 sequence is 15 residues long. The CDR3 region is CASSPGTGYYGEQFF. The CDR3 DNA is TGTGCCAGCTCACCAGGGACAGGGTATTATGGTGAGCAGTTCTTC.

The genes are TRBV7-9 and TRBJ2-3; 9 nucleotides match TRBD2. This CDR3 has 18 residues. Per germline, CDR1 SEHNR and CDR2 FQNEAQ (reference sequence). The ends lost 5 bases at V and 6 bases at J; junction bases unmatched: 18. This chain's CDR3 is CASSRPRGLAGIFDTQYF. The CDR3 DNA is TGTGCCAGCAGCCGCCCGAGGGGGCTAGCGGGGATCTTTGATACGCAGTATTTT.

This chain links TRBV27 with TRBJ1-1, with TRBD1 matching over 9 bases. Germline V gene data show CDR1 as MNHEY and CDR2 as SMNVEV (reference sequence). The CDR3 loop spans 13 amino acids. V trimming: 3 bases; J trimming: 11 bases; junction bases outside the gene matches: 7. The CDR3 loop is CASSFRQGDLAFF. CDR3 DNA sequence: TGTGCCAGCAGTTTTCGACAGGGGGATTTGGCTTTCTTT.

The rearrangement links TRBV4-2 to TRBJ2-7; 11 positions agree with TRBD2. The CDR3 runs 15 residues. V gave up 1 base and J gave up 8 bases; unmatched junction bases: 7. Germline lookup yields CDR1 LGHNA and CDR2 YNFKEQ. Here the CDR3 DNA reads TGTGCCAGCAGCCAAGGGGGGACTAGCGGATCACAGCAGTACTTC. Encoded protein: CASSQGGTSGSQQYF.

The genes are TRBV12-5 and TRBJ2-1, with TRBD1 matching over 11 bases. V lost 3 bases to trimming and J lost 9 bases; unmatched junction nucleotides: 10. Germline CDR1 reads LGHNT; CDR2 reads FRNRAP. The CDR3 extends over 16 amino acids. The CDR3 here is CASGFDTGTGGTEQFF. The CDR3 DNA is TGTGCTAGTGGTTTTGATACCGGGACAGGGGGGACTGAGCAGTTCTTC.

The chain links TRBV4-2 to TRBJ2-2; 12 bases agree with TRBD2. Per germline, CDR1 LGHNA and CDR2 YNFKEQ. J gave up 9 bases and V 3 bases, and 8 bases lay outside the gene matches. The CDR3 is 16 amino acids. The CDR3: CASSHNPGLAGWELFF. As DNA, the CDR3 is TGTGCCAGCAGCCATAACCCGGGACTAGCGGGCTGGGAGCTGTTTTTT.